The T cell receptor (beta chain) under discussion was sequenced for a study of blood T cell repertoires in COVID-19. This clone was recorded once. V lost 5 bases, J lost 3 bases, and 2 bases stayed unmatched. CDR3 size: 13 residues. The V gene's germline CDR1 is MNHNY and CDR2 SVGAGI (reference sequence). Clones were read by immunoSEQ multiplex PCR, and TCRdb kept only the in-frame ones, dropping some. The table lists 18,000 or so clones, 70% to 90% of them singletons. The sample was peripheral blood. This TCR derives from a man aged 35-49 years with active COVID-19. The chain recombines TRBV6-6 with TRBJ2-7, with 9 bases fitting TRBD2. CDR3 in amino acids: CASSRLADYEQYF. CDR3 bases: TGTGCCAGCAGTCGACTAGCGGACTACGAGCAGTACTTC.